Following are 8 T cell receptor beta chains from one sample sequenced in a study of T cells after posttransplantation cyclophosphamide. The assay was immunoSEQ multiplex PCR, and TCRdb's table has in-frame clones only and misses some. In total the sample includes some 46,000 clones, none of them seen once. Sequencing was done on a sample of PBMCs. The receptors shown here come from a man aged 40-50 years in good health, CMV-negative, and a related stem cell transplant donor.

This clone was recorded at least ten times. The CDR3 region has the DNA TGTGCCAGCAGGGAAGGGGGTAGCAATCAGCCCCAGCATTTT. This gives the protein CASREGGSNQPQHF. The V call is TRBV6-6, the J call TRBJ1-5, with D maybe TRBD1 (6 bases). Germline CDR1 MNHNY, CDR2 SVGAGI (reference sequence). Trimming left V 6 bases short and J 0 bases short, with 9 bases between. The CDR3 runs 14 residues.

This clone was counted ten times or more. V gene TRBV5-6 combines with J gene TRBJ2-7; D call uncertain. CDR3 length: 12 residues. In germline, CDR1 is SGHDT, CDR2 YYEEEE. The V end was cut by 4 bases, the J end by 4 bases, with 9 bases between. DNA of the CDR3: TGTGCCAGCAGCACGCAACAGTACGAGCAGTACTTC. As protein: CASSTQQYEQYF.

In this sample, this clone turned up many times. This chain links TRBV7-3 with TRBJ2-7, with D unresolved. V was cut by 4 bases and J by 2 bases, with 9 bases left in between. This CDR3 region has 13 residues. Germline assignment: CDR1 SGHTA and CDR2 FQGTGA. CDR3 nucleotide sequence: TGTGCCAGCAGCTCCGGTACTACCTACGAGCAGTACTTC. This encodes CASSSGTTYEQYF.

This clone has ten or more counts. J is TRBJ2-1 and V is TRBV2; 8 bases line up with TRBD1. Per germline, CDR1 SNHLY and CDR2 FYNNEI. The CDR3 runs 14 residues. The trim removed 8 bases at V and 9 bases at J, leaving 12 bases unmatched. The DNA of the CDR3 is TGTGCCAGCTCTTTCCGGGCAGGGGGCTTTGAGCAGTTCTTC. It codes for CASSFRAGGFEQFF.

This clone was observed at least ten times. The chain employs TRBV19 and TRBJ2-3; 9 bases map to TRBD2. Trimming removed 5 bases from V and 6 bases from J; junction bases left unmatched: 3. The CDR3 is 13 amino acids. Germline CDR1 reads LNHDA; CDR2 reads SQIVND (reference sequence). This CDR3 is CASSFSGRDTQYF. The DNA for the CDR3 is TGTGCCAGTAGTTTCAGCGGGAGGGATACGCAGTATTTT. Variable domain in full (rest from reference TRBV19 and TRBJ2-3): DGGITQSPKYLFRKEGQNVTLSCEQNLNHDAMYWYRQDPGQGLRLIYYSQIVNDFQKGDIAEGYSVSREKKESFPLTVTSAQKNPTAFYLCASSFSGRDTQYFGPGTRLTVL.

The chain joins TRBV5-1 to TRBJ1-1; TRBD1 agrees at 8 bases. Germline V gene lookup returns CDR1 SGHRS and CDR2 YFSETQ. The J segment lost 3 bases and the V segment lost 0 bases, leaving 7 bases of the junction unmatched. This CDR3 has 16 amino acids. The CDR3 protein is CASSLAETGGYTEAFF. In DNA, the CDR3 is TGCGCCAGCAGCTTGGCCGAAACAGGGGGATACACTGAAGCTTTCTTT. Together with reference TRBV5-1 and TRBJ1-1, the CDR3 gives the full variable domain: KAGVTQTPRYLIKTRGQQVTLSCSPISGHRSVSWYQQTPGQGLQFLFEYFSETQRNKGNFPGRFSGRQFSNSRSEMNVSTLELGDSALYLCASSLAETGGYTEAFFGQGTRLTVV.

This clone was counted many times. CDR3 protein: CASSVGTGKLGQYF. CDR3 sequence (DNA): TGTGCCAGTAGTGTCGGGACAGGAAAACTCGGGCAGTACTTC. This rearrangement joins TRBV19 to TRBJ2-7, with 8 bases fitting TRBD1. Germline V gives CDR1 LNHDA, CDR2 SQIVND (reference sequence). V shed 5 bases and J 9 bases; nucleotides not matched to a gene: 12. CDR3 length: 14 residues.

The sample holds many counts of this clone. The CDR3: CAIRENRDGGGLTF. The CDR3 coding sequence is TGTGCCATCAGGGAAAACCGGGACGGAGGAGGGCTCACCTTC. The genes are TRBV10-3 and TRBJ1-2; tentative D call: TRBD1 (5 bases). Germline assignment: CDR1 ENHRY and CDR2 SYGVKD. This CDR3 has 14 residues. Deletions cut 6 bases from V and 13 bases from J, with 24 bases between.